This T cell receptor (beta chain) was sequenced in a study of beta chain features in type 1 diabetes. Study information: Examination spanned 100 million to 120 million sorted cells from all samples. Study-wide results and caveats: Moderately but significantly shorter TCRB CDR3s were found in Type 1 diabetes patients in all four CD4+ subsets. Sequencing from cDNA could over-represent high-TCR-expressing cells.

CD4+ cells of the naive, central memory, regulatory and stem cell-like memory types were sorted via CD45RO/CCR7/CD25/CD127/CD95/CD27. Concerning this clone itself: As yet, its antigen is unknown.

The CDR3 covers 14 residues. Germline V gene lookup returns CDR1 MDHEN and CDR2 SYDVKM. Trimming pared 2 bases from V and 9 bases from J, leaving 14 bases between. The isolated RNA, all of it, was reverse transcribed, so expressed TCRB transcripts were what got sequenced. TCRdb keeps only in-frame clones here, not all; method: immunoSEQ multiplex PCR. The table includes 120,000 to 150,000 clones, 6.9% detected once. The source is a woman aged 25 to 39 in good health. Specimen: central memory CD4+ T cells from blood. V is TRBV28 and J is TRBJ2-4, with D possibly matching TRBD2 (6 bases). CDR3 protein: CASSLGSLAAIQYF. The CDR3 coding sequence is TGTGCCAGCAGTTTAGGTTCACTAGCAGCCATTCAGTACTTC.